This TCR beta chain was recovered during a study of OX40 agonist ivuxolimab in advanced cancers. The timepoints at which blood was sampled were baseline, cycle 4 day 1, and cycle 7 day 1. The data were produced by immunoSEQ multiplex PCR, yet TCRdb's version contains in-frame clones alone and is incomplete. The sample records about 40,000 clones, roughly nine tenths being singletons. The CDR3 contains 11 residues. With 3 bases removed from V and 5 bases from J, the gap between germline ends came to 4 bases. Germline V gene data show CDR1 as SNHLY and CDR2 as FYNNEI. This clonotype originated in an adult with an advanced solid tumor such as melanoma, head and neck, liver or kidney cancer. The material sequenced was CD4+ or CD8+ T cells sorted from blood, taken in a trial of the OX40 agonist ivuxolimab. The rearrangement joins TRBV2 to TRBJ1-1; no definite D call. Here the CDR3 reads CASSEGTEAFF. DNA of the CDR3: TGTGCCAGCAGTGAGGGGACTGAAGCTTTCTTT.